This paragraph covers one TCR beta chain sequence. As yet, its antigen is unknown. This specimen comes from a study of stem cell transplantation in POMP-related autoinflammatory disease. For the study at large: Hypothesis: faulty thymoproteasomes impair CD8+ T-cell selection, skewing TRB repertoires. The study's findings and limits: Patients with PRAID showed a restricted number of unique TRB V-J gene pairings. In patients with PRAID, every analyzed T-cell subset tended to show lower diversity and higher clonality.

V shed 3 bases and J 2 bases; nucleotides not matched to a gene: 4. The CDR3 runs to 15 residues. CDR1 is SGHAT, CDR2 FQNNGV, per germline. Profiling relied on immunoSEQ multiplex PCR, and the TCRdb table lists in-frame clones only, not all of them. Found here are about 1,400 clones, 81% of them singletons; the top ten hold 27%. Sequencing input: Tregs from PBMCs. The rearrangement uses TRBV11-2 and TRBJ2-3, with TRBD2 matching over 8 bases. The clonotype comes from a human donor in good health. The CDR3 reads CASSLVAGFTDTQYF. DNA of the CDR3: TGTGCCAGCAGCTTGGTAGCGGGGTTCACAGATACGCAGTATTTT.